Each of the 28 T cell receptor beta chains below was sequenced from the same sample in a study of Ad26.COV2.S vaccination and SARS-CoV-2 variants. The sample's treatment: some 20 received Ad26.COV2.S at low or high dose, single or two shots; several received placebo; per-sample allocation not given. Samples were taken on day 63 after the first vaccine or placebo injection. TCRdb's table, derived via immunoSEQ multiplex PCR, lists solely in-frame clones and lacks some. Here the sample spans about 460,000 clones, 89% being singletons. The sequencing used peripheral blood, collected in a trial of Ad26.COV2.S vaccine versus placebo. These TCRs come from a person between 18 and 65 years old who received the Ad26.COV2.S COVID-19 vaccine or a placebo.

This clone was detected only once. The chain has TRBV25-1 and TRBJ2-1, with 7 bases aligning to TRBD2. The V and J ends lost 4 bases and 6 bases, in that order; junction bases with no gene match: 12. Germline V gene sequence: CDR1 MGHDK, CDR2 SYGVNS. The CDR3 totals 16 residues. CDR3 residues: CASSARDYKGLNEQFF. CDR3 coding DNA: TGTGCCAGCAGTGCCCGGGACTATAAGGGGCTCAATGAGCAGTTCTTC.

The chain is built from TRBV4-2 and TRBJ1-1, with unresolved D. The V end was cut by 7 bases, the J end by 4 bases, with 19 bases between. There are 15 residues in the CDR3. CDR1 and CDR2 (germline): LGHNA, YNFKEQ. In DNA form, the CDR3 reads TGTGCCAGCAAAGCCACGACCCAGGCGGGCACTGAAGCTTTCTTT. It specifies CASKATTQAGTEAFF.

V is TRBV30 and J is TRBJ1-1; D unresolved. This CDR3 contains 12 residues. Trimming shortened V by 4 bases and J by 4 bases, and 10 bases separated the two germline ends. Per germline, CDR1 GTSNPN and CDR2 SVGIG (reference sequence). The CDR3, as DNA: TGTGCCTGGATGAGGGAAGGCACTGAAGCTTTCTTT. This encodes CAWMREGTEAFF. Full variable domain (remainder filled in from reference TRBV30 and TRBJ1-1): SQTIHQWPATLVQPVGSPLSLECTVEGTSNPNLYWYRQAAGRGLQLLFYSVGIGQISSEVPQNLSASRPQDRQFILSSKKLLLSDSGFYLCAWMREGTEAFFGQGTRLTVV.

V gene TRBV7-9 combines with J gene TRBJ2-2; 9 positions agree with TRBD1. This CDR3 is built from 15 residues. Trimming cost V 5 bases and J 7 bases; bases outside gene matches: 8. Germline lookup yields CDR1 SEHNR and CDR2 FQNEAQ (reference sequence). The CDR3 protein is CASSPRDRERGELFF. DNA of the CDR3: TGTGCCAGCAGCCCCCGGGACAGGGAGCGCGGGGAGCTGTTTTTT.

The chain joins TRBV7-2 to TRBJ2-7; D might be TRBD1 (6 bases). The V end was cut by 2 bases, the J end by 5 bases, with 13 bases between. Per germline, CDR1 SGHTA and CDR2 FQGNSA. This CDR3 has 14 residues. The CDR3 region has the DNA TGTGCCAGCAGCTTACTTCAGGGGATCCACGAGCAGTACTTC. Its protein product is CASSLLQGIHEQYF. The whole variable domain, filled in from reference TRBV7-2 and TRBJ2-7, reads GAGVSQSPSNKVTEKGKDVELRCDPISGHTALYWYRQSLGQGLEFLIYFQGNSAPDKSGLPSDRFSAERTGGSVSTLTIQRTQQEDSAVYLCASSLLQGIHEQYFGPGTRLTVT.

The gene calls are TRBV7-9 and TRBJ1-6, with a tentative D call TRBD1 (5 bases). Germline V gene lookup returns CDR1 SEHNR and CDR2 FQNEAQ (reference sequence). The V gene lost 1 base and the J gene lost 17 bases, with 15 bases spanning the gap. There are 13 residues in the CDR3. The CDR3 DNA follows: TGTGCCAGCAGCTTAGGGGGCCTCAGGGAAGTCCACTTT. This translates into CASSLGGLREVHF.

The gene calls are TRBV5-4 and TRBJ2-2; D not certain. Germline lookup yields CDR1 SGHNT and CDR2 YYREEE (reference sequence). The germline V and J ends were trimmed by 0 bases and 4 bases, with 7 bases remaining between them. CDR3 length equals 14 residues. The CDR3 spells CASSLAPSTGELFF. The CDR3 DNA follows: TGTGCCAGCAGCTTGGCCCCGAGCACCGGGGAGCTGTTTTTT.

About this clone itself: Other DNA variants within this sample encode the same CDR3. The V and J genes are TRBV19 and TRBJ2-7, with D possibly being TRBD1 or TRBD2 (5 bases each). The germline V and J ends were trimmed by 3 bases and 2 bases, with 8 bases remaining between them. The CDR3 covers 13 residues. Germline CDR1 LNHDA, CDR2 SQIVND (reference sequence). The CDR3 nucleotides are TGTGCCAGTAGTATTGGGGGAGCCTACGAGCAGTACTTC. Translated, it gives CASSIGGAYEQYF.

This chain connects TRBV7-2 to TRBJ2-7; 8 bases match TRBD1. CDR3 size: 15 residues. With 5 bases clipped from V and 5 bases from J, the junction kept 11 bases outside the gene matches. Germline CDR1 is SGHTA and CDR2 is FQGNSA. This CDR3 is CASSRPQGAKHEQYF. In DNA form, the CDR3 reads TGTGCCAGCAGCCGGCCCCAGGGGGCTAAACACGAGCAGTACTTC.

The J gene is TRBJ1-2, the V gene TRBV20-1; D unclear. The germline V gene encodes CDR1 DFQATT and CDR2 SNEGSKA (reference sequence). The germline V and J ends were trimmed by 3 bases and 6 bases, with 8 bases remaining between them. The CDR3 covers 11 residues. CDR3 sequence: CSASWGDGYTF. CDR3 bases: TGCAGTGCTAGTTGGGGTGATGGCTACACCTTC.

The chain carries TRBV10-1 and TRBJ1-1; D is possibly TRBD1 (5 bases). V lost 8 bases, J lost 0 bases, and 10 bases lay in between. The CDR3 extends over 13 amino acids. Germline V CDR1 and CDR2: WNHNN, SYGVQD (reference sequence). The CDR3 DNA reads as TGCGCCAGCTATACAGGAGTGAACACTGAAGCTTTCTTT. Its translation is CASYTGVNTEAFF.

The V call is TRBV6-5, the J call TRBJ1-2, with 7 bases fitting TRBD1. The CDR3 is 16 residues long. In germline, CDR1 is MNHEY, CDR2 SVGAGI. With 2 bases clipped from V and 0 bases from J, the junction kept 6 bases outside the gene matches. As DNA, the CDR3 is TGTGCCAGCAGTTACGACAGGGCAAGAACTAACTATGGCTACACCTTC. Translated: CASSYDRARTNYGYTF.

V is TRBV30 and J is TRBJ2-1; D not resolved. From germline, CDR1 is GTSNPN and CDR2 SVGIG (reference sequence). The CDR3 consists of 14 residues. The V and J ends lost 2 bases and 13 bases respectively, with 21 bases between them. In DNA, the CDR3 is TGTGCCTGGAGTCCACCCGGGCTTACTCGGATCCAGTTCTTC. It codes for CAWSPPGLTRIQFF.

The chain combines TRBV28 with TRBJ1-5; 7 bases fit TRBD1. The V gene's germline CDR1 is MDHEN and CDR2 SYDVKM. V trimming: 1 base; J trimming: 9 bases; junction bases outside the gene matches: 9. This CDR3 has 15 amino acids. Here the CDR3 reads CASSLSIGQERPQHF. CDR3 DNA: TGTGCCAGCAGTTTATCTATTGGACAGGAAAGGCCCCAGCATTTT. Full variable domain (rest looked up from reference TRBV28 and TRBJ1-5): DVKVTQSSRYLVKRTGEKVFLECVQDMDHENMFWYRQDPGLGLRLIYFSYDVKMKEKGDIPEGYSVSREKKERFSLILESASTNQTSMYLCASSLSIGQERPQHFGDGTRLSIL.

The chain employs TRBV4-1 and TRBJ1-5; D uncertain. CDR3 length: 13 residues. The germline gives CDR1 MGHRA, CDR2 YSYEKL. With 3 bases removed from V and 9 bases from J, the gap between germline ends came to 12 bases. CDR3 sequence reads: CASSQDRGRPQHF. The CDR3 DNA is TGCGCCAGCAGCCAGGACCGCGGTAGGCCCCAGCATTTT.

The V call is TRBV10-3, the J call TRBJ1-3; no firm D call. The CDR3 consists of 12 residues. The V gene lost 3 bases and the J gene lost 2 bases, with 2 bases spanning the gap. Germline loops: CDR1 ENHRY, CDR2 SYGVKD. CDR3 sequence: CAISDAGNTIYF. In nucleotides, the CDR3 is TGTGCCATCAGTGATGCTGGAAACACCATATATTTT.

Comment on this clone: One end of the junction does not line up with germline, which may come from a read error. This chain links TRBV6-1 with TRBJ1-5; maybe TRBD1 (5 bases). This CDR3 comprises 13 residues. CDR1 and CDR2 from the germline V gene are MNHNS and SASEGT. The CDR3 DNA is TGTGCCAGCAGTGAAAGCTACAGGTTATCCAGCATTTTT. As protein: CASSESYRLSSIF.

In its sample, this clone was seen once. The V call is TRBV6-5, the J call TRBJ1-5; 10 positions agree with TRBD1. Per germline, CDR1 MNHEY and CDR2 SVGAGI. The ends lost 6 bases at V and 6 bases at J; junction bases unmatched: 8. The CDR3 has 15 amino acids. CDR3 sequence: CASSQGGTGVQPQHF. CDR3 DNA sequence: TGTGCCAGCAGCCAAGGGGGGACAGGGGTTCAGCCCCAGCATTTT.

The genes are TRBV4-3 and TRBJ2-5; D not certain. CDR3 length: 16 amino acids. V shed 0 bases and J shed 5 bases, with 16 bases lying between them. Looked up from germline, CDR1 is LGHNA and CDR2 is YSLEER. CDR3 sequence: CASSQDKRSDGETQYF. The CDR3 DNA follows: TGCGCCAGCAGCCAAGATAAGAGGTCAGATGGGGAGACCCAGTACTTC.

CDR3 region: CASSSGTSGTGELFF. The DNA of the CDR3 is TGTGCCAGCAGTTCCGGGACGTCGGGCACCGGGGAGCTGTTTTTT. V and J are TRBV7-9 and TRBJ2-2; D tentatively reads TRBD1 or TRBD2 (5 bases each). Per the germline V gene, CDR1 is SEHNR and CDR2 is FQNEAQ (reference sequence). CDR3 length: 15 residues. The germline V and J ends were trimmed by 6 bases and 4 bases, with 15 bases remaining between them.

The CDR3 DNA reads as TGTGCCAGCAGCTTGGGCAGTAACATGAACACTGAAGCTTTCTTT. This sequence encodes CASSLGSNMNTEAFF. The chain uses TRBV5-8 and TRBJ1-1; D is uncertain. CDR1 and CDR2 from the germline V gene are SGHTS and YDEGEE. The CDR3 loop spans 15 amino acids. Trimming shortened V by 0 bases and J by 0 bases, and 9 bases separated the two germline ends.

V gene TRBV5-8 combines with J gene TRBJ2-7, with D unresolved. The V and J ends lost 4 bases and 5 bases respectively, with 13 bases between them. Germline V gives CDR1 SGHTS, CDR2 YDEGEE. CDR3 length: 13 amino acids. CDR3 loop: CASSLPHLDEQYF. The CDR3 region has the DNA TGTGCCAGCAGCCTTCCCCACTTGGACGAGCAGTACTTC. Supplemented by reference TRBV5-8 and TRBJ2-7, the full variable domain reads EAGVTQSPTHLIKTRGQQATLRCSPISGHTSVYWYQQALGLGLQFLLWYDEGEERNRGNFPPRFSGRQFPNYSSELNVNALELEDSALYLCASSLPHLDEQYFGPGTRLTVT.

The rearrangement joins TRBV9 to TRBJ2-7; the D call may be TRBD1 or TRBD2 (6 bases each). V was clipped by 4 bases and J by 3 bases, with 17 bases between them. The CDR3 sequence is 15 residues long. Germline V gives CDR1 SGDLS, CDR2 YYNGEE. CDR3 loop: CASSPGDLFHYEQYF. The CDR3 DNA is TGTGCCAGCAGCCCAGGGGACTTGTTCCACTACGAGCAGTACTTC.

The CDR3 is CASSPRAMTEWAGVVDTQYF. The DNA for the CDR3 is TGTGCCAGCAGCCCACGAGCAATGACGGAGTGGGCGGGTGTTGTAGATACGCAGTATTTT. V gene TRBV9 combines with J gene TRBJ2-3, with a weak D call TRBD2 (5 bases). V was shortened by 4 bases and J by 5 bases, with 32 bases between the two germline ends. CDR3 length equals 20 residues. Germline V gene sequence: CDR1 SGDLS, CDR2 YYNGEE.

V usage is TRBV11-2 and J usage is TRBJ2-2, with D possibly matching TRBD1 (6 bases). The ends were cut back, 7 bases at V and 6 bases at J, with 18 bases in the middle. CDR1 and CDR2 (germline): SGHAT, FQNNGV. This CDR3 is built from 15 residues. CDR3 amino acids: CASTGSQGSAGELFF. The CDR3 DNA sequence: TGTGCCAGCACCGGATCACAGGGAAGTGCCGGGGAGCTGTTTTTT.

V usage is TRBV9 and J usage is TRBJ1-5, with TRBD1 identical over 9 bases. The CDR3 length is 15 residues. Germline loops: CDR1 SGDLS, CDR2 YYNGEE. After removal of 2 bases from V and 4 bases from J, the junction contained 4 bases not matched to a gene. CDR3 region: CASSVGQGPNQPQHF. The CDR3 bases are TGTGCCAGCAGCGTCGGACAGGGGCCAAATCAGCCCCAGCATTTT.

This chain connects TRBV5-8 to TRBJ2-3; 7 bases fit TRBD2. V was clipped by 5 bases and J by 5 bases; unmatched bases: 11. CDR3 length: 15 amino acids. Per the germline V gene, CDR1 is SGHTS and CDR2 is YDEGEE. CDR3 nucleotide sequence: TGTGCCAGCAGACCCTGGTCGGGGAGGGGAGATACGCAGTATTTT. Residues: CASRPWSGRGDTQYF.

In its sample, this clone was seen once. CDR3 protein: CATGLAGGDEQFF. Written as DNA, the CDR3 is TGTGCCACGGGACTAGCGGGTGGGGATGAGCAGTTCTTC. The V gene is TRBV24-1, the J gene TRBJ2-1; 12 bases agree with TRBD2. CDR1 and CDR2 from the germline V gene are KGHDR and SFDVKD. The V gene end was trimmed by 10 bases and the J gene end by 8 bases; junction bases not matched to a gene: 5. The CDR3 spans 13 residues.